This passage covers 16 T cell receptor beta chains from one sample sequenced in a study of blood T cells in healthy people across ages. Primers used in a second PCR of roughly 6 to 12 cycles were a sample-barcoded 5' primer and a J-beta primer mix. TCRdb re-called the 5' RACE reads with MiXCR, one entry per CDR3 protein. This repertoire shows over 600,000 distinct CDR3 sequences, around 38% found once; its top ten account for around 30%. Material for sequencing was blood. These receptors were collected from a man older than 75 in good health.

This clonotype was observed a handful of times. This CDR3 is CASSRTSGAGGNIQYF. CDR3 nucleotide sequence: TGTGCCAGCAGCCGGACTAGCGGAGCAGGGGGAAACATTCAGTACTTC. The chain uses TRBV3-1 and TRBJ2-4; 10 positions agree with TRBD2. Per the germline V gene, CDR1 is LGHDT and CDR2 is YNNKEL (reference sequence). This CDR3 has 16 residues. V dropped 4 bases and J dropped 6; count of bases not matched to a gene: 9.

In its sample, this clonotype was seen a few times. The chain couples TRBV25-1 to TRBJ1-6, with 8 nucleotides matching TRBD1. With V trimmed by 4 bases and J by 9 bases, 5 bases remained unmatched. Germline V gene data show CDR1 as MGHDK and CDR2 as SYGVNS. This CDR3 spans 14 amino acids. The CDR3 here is CASSGTGFVSPLHF. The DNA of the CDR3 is TGTGCCAGCAGTGGGACAGGGTTCGTTTCACCCCTCCACTTT.

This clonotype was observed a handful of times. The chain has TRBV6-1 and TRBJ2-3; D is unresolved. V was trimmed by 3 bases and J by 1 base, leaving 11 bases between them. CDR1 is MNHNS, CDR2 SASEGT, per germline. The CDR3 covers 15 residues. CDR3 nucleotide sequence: TGTGCCAGCAGTGACCTGGGGATAGGCACAGATACGCAGTATTTT. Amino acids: CASSDLGIGTDTQYF.

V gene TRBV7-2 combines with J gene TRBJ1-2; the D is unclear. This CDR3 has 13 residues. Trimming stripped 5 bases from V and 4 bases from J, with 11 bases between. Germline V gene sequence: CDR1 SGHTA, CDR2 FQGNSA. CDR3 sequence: CASSPREAYGYTF. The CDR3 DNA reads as TGTGCCAGCAGCCCCCGTGAGGCCTATGGCTACACCTTC.

The CDR3 region has the DNA TGTGCCAGCAGCCAAGCACAGGGGGCACGCACCGGGGAGCTGTTTTTT. Its protein is CASSQAQGARTGELFF. This rearrangement joins TRBV3-1 to TRBJ2-2, with 9 bases that match TRBD1. The CDR3 extends over 16 amino acids. CDR1 and CDR2 (germline): LGHDT, YNNKEL (reference sequence). The V gene end was trimmed by 1 base and the J gene end by 4 bases; junction bases not matched to a gene: 4.

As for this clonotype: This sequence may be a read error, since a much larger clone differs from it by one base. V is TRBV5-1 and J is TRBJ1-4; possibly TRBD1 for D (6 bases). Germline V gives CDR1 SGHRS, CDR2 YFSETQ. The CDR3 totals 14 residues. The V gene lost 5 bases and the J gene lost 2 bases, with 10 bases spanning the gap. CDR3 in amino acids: CASSVDSTNEKLFF. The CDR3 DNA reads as TGCGCCAGCAGTGTGGACAGTACTAATGAAAAACTGTTTTTT.

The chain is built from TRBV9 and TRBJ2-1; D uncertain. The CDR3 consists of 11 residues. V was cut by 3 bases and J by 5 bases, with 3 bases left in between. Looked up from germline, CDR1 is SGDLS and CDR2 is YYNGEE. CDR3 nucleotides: TGTGCCAGCAGCGGCCACAATGAGCAGTTCTTC. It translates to CASSGHNEQFF.

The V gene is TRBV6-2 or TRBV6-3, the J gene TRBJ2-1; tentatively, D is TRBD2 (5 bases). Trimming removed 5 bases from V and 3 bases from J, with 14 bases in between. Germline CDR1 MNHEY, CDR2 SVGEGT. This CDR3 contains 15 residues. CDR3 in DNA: TGTGCCAGCAGTCTTCGGCCGGGGAGCTACAATGAGCAGTTCTTC. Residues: CASSLRPGSYNEQFF.

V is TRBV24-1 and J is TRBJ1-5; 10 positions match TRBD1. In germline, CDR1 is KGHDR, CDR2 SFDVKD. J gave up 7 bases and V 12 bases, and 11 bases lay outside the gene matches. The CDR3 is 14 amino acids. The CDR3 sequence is CAPPGQGFGQPQHF. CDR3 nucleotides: TGTGCCCCTCCGGGACAGGGGTTTGGACAGCCCCAGCATTTT.

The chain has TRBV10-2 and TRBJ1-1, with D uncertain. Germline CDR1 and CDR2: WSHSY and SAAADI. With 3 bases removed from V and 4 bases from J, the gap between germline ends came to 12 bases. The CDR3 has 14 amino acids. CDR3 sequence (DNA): TGCGCCAGCAGTGAAGTAGGGTCGGGCACTGAAGCTTTCTTT. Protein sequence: CASSEVGSGTEAFF.

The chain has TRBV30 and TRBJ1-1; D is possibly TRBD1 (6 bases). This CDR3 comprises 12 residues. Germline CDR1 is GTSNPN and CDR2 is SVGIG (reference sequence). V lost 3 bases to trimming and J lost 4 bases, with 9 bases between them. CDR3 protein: CAWRQGPTEAFF. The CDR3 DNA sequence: TGTGCCTGGAGACAGGGTCCCACTGAAGCTTTCTTT.

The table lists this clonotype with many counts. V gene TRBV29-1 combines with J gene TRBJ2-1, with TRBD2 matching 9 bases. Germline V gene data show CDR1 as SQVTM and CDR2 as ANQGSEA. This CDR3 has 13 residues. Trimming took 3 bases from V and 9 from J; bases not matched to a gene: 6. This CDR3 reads CSVDTSGSSEQFF. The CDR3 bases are TGCAGCGTTGATACTAGCGGGTCCAGTGAGCAGTTCTTC.

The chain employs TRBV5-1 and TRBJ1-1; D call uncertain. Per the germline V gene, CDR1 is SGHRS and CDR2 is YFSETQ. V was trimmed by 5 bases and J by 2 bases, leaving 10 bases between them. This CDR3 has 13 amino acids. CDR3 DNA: TGCGCCAGCAGTATTGCAGGAAACACTGAAGCTTTCTTT. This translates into CASSIAGNTEAFF.

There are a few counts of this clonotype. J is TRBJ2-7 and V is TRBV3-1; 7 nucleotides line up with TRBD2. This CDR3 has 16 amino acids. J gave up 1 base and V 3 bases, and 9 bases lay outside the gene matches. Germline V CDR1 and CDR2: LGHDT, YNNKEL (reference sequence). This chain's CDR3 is CASSQLSRESSYEQYF. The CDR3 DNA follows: TGTGCCAGCAGCCAGTTGTCGCGGGAGAGTTCCTACGAGCAGTACTTC.

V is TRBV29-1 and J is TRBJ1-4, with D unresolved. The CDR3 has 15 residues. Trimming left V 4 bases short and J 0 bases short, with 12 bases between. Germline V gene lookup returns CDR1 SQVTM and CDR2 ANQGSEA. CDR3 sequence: CSVAAGPATNEKLFF. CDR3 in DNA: TGCAGCGTTGCTGCCGGGCCCGCAACTAATGAAAAACTGTTTTTT.

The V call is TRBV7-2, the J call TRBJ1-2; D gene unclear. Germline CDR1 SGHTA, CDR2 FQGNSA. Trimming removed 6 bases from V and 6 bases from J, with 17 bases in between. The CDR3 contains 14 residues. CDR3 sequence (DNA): TGTGCCAGCAGACCAAATTCGGGATCCCATGGCTACACCTTC. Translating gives CASRPNSGSHGYTF.